This T cell receptor beta chain was sequenced for a study of cytomegalovirus exposure and HLA in healthy donors. In germline, CDR1 is MNHNS, CDR2 SASEGT. The ends lost 6 bases at V and 12 bases at J; junction bases unmatched: 4. The length of the CDR3 is 11 residues. The PCR used 60 Vbeta and 13 Jbeta primers. TCRdb's table, derived via immunoSEQ multiplex PCR, lists solely in-frame clones and lacks some. In the table there are 150,000 to 200,000 clones, over 60% of which are singletons. Material for sequencing was PBMCs. The TCR was taken from a woman between 45 and 65 years old in good health and CMV-seropositive. The V gene is TRBV6-1, the J gene TRBJ2-1, with 8 positions matching TRBD2. The CDR3 nucleotides are TGTGCCAGCAGGGTAACTAGCGGGCAGTTCTTC. Its translation: CASRVTSGQFF.